This T cell receptor (beta chain) was captured by sequencing in a study of T-cell memory formation after mild COVID-19 (dated by TCRdb to about 2021). Concerning the study at large: TCR sequence clusters from the two donors were found to be largely donor specific. In a couple of donors, T-cell clones that expanded and contracted after mild COVID-19 were tracked by sequencing TCRalpha and TCRbeta repertoires over time. The cohort was made up of two young adult volunteers, one female and one male, who were previously healthy. Results and caveats for the whole study, not just this receptor: Clones contracting from day 15 to 85 had balanced CD4/CD8 phenotypes, while a second wave expanding from day 15 to 37 was biased towards CD4+. Only two mild cases were covered by the study, and larger cohorts that include severe cases with pre-infection samples were considered necessary. The second-wave clones that peaked on day 37 were not confirmed to be SARS-CoV-2 specific. Contracting CD4+ clones appeared mostly in the CM and EM memory subsets, whereas CD8+ clones were enriched in EMRA. Some responding clones were detected in pre-infection memory, suggesting pre-existing cross-reactive memory T cells joined the SARS-CoV-2 response.

Remarks on this clonotype: Its antigen is still unknown. No base quality information exists; no much larger clone differs at one position.

The instrument given in TCRdb is Illumina NovaSeq 6000. Using 5'RACE with constant-segment primers, TCRalpha and TCRbeta cDNA libraries were constructed, with sample barcodes and unique molecular identifiers added in the process. Trizol reagent was used to extract RNA from every sample. The libraries were amplified in two PCR steps, and the second step added a second sample barcode and Illumina TruSeq adapters. The libraries were sequenced on an Illumina NovaSeq using 2 x 150 bp paired-end reads. The original pipeline was this. Demultiplexing of reads and collapsing into UMI-guided consensus sequences were performed with migec v1.2.7. Using mixcr v2.1.11, the UMI consensuses were aligned to TRA and TRB V and J templates and assembled into clonotypes. Expanded or contracted clonotypes were those called significant by both edgeR and NoisET, with noise models trained on biological replicates. For edgeR calls, the cutoffs were a false discovery rate-adjusted p below 0.01 and a log2 fold-change threshold of 1. As an exploratory analysis of dynamics, max-normalized trajectories of the 1000 most abundant clonotypes were examined with PCA combined with hierarchical clustering. The CD4 or CD8 phenotype of responding clones was assigned using the separately sequenced CD4+ and CD8+ repertoires. Through fastp at Q25 and MiXCR, TCRdb rebuilt clones from the public reads, retaining in-frame beta chains. Each CDR3 protein appears once, grouped with its most common genes and DNA. It is TCRdb's table, rather than the study itself, that gives the V and J calls and clone size. The table for this sample lists about 130,000 distinct CDR3 sequences; about 6.5% of them were counted only once. The ten largest account for roughly 2% of the sample.

Ficoll-Paque density gradient centrifugation was used to isolate PBMCs. This receptor was obtained from an adult woman who had mild COVID-19 (a few samples of this study predate the infection). The sample titles of this study are shuffled in the database, so cell type and time point are left out; the donor was told from shared clones. Sequenced input: PBMCs or a T cell subset sorted from them (not recorded which).

The CDR3 reads CASTRGSTDTQYF. Here is the DNA: TGTGCCAGTACCCGGGGGAGCACAGATACGCAGTATTTT. The V gene is TRBV12-3 or TRBV12-4 and the J gene is TRBJ2-3; possibly the D gene is TRBD2, per 6 matching bases. From the cysteine through the phenylalanine, the CDR3 covers 13 amino acids. Only the CDR3 DNA stays, 39 bases, in frame from base 1. The V end loses 9 bases and the J end loses 0 bases, and a stretch of 10 bases separates them.